The T cell receptor beta chain under discussion was sequenced for a study of technical replicates of blood from a few donors. Sequencing used immunoSEQ multiplex PCR; TCRdb keeps in-frame clones, though not all of them. The data hold about 88,000 clones, with roughly 93% observed a single time. The V end was cut by 2 bases, the J end by 8 bases, with 8 bases between. Germline V gives CDR1 SGHDT, CDR2 YYEEEE. The CDR3 length is 11 residues. The chain links TRBV5-6 to TRBJ2-7; D is uncertain. The sequencing sample was made of T cells isolated from PBMCs. This clonotype was sampled from a human donor in good health. DNA for the CDR3: TGTGCCAGCAGCTTAATGGGCCAGCAGTACTTC. Protein: CASSLMGQQYF.